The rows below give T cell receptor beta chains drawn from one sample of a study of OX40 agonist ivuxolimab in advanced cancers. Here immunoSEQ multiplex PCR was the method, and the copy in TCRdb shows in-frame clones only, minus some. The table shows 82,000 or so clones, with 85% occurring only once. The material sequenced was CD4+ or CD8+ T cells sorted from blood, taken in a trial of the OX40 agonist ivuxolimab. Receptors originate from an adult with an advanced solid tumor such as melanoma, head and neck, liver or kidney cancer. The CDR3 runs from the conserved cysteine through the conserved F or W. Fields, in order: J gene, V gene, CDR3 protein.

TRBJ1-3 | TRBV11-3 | CASSPRDKLGNTIYF
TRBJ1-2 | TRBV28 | CASIGQLGGYTF
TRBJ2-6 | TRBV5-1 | CASVVTPSGANVLTF
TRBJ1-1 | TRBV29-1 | CSVEDGWTVNTEAFF
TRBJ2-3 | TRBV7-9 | CASSLARELSTDTQYF
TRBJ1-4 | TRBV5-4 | CASSLAAPEKKLFF
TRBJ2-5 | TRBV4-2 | CASSQVEGSEETQYF
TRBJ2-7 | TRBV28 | CASSPLSGGASYEQYF
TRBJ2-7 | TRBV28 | CASSLNRAPSYEQYF
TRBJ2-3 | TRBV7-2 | CASSLAPASGGLGTQYF
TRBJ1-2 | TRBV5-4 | CASDTGGQVNYGYTF
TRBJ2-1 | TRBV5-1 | CASSPGLVGNEQFF
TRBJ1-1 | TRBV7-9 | CASSPEGVTEAFF
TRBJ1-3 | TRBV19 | CASYSGRSGNTIYF
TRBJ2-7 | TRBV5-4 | CASSLTADSEQYF
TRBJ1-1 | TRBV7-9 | CASSLSQGNTEAFF
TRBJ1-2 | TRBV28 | CASSFIGAGRYYTF
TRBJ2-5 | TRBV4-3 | CASSQDGGSETQYF
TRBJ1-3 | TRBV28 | CASGAGASGNTIYF
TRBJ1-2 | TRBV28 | CASTPSRDRGYTF
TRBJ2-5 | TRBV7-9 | CASSLSASETQYF
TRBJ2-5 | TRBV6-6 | CASSYSTREETQYF
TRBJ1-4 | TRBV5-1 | CASSSGWTNEKLFF
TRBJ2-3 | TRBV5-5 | CASSSGLAGVKSTDTQYF
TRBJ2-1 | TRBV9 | CASSPRGDAYNEQFF
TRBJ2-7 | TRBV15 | CATSSATGTGDEQYF
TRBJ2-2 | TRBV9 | CASRGQNPVELFF
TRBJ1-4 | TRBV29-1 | CSVEDRGQRHEKLFF
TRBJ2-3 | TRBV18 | CASSGGLSTDTQYF
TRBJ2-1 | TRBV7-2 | CASSESGGALNEQFF
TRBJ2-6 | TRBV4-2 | CASSQASFRRDRVRFSGANVLTF